This entry features one T cell receptor (beta chain) sequence. Its antigen is not yet known. Within one base of it there is no much larger clone, and no base qualities were kept. From each donor, a single peripheral blood sample of roughly 0.11 L on average was drawn into heparinised tubes. Using a panel that included CD45RO, CCR7, CD25, CD127, CD95 and CD27, naive, central memory, regulatory and stem cell-like memory CD4+ T cells were sorted on a BD FACSAria II. All sorted populations exceeded 95% purity. Right away, PBMCs were isolated by Lymphoprep density gradient centrifugation and were stained directly, with no culture step. To minimize batch effects, samples were stained and sorted in pairs, one healthy donor with one patient per experiment. The entire amount of isolated RNA was reverse transcribed using the High Capacity cDNA Reverse Transcription Kit, so the sequenced TCRB transcripts were expressed ones. Naive, central memory and regulatory T cell samples underwent deep immunoSEQ sequencing, averaging roughly 3.4 million total reads per sample. Sorted cells were lysed in RLT buffer, and RNA was extracted using DNase-treated RNeasy Micro or Mini kits according to cell number. To prevent cross-contamination, each cell subset was processed individually, whereas patient and healthy donor samples were processed jointly. The immunoSEQ multiplex PCR was used to amplify TCRB sequences from cDNA, yielding 87-bp fragments that span the CDR3 region. Sequencing of the amplicons was performed on the Illumina HiSeq platform. In the authors' own workflow: Synthetic template baselines were used to correct PCR bias computationally, reads within Hamming distance 2 were collapsed, and singletons that could not be merged were discarded. By aligning reads against IMGT, V, D and J genes, CDR3 length, and insertions or deletions at six rearrangement sites were assigned. Within each subset, clonotype counts were normalized to the number of sorted cells before true diversity and Gini coefficients were calculated with the tcR R package. The overlap coefficient, calculated on TCRB nucleotide sequences, was used to measure repertoire sharing. Out-of-frame TCRB sequences from naive cells were analyzed to stand in for the pre-selection repertoire. What TCRdb holds here is the immuneACCESS table cut down to in-frame rearrangements. Part of the clones is not present; checked against another copy, under half of the missing clones reflect an unresolved V gene, and the others are unexplained. V and J calls and clone size are given by that table; D and trimming were obtained from the DNA. The table for this sample lists about 740,000 clones; about an eighth of them were counted only once. The ten largest make up about 0.02% of the sample.

The germline V gene yields SGHAT for CDR1 and FQNNGV for CDR2. V and J are truncated by 4 bases and 2 bases respectively, leaving an intervening sequence of 7 bases. There are 13 amino acids in the CDR3, from cysteine to phenylalanine inclusive. Kept here is only the CDR3 DNA, which spans 39 bases and is read in frame from base 1. The data were obtained in a study of beta chain features in type 1 diabetes (dated by TCRdb to the late 2010s). With regard to the full study: Mean age, gender distribution, total cell number and subset yield did not differ between patients and healthy donors. A total of under 140,000,000 sorted cells were examined across all samples, and the number of cells per subset was strongly correlated with RNA yield. Naive and central memory subsets were obtained from all 30 or so donors, but regulatory and stem cell-like memory subsets were isolated from only 8 patients and roughly eight healthy donors. In the study, recently diagnosed type 1 diabetes patients and matched healthy donors were compared on the TCRB repertoires of their sorted circulating CD4+ T cell subsets. What the research found in general, with its limitations: Because cDNA was sequenced instead of genomic DNA, highly expressing activated cells could be over-represented, though the groups showed no difference in activation or CD3 levels. PCR may preferentially amplify shorter templates, but because patient and control samples were amplified and corrected together, any resulting skew would affect both groups equally. HLA sub-analyses involved small numbers of individuals, so any influence of HLA type on TCRB rearrangement remained unresolved. Naive, central memory and regulatory TCRB repertoires appeared more similar among patients than among healthy donors. Type 1 diabetes patients showed a moderate but significant shortening of TCRB CDR3 length in all four CD4+ subsets. At VDJ recombination sites, type 1 diabetes patients had fewer insertions and more deleted nucleotides, which implies abnormalities in thymic rearrangement.

This clonotype was obtained from a man aged 18-30 years with type 1 diabetes. Source material: naive CD4+ T cells from blood. The meaning of the sample's cell subset or site label: true naive CD4+ T cells. The chain is encoded by TRBV11-2 joined to TRBJ2-3, with no reliable assignment of the D segment. The CDR3 has the sequence CASSSQDTDTQYF. The DNA sequence reads TGTGCCAGCAGCTCTCAGGACACAGATACGCAGTATTTT.